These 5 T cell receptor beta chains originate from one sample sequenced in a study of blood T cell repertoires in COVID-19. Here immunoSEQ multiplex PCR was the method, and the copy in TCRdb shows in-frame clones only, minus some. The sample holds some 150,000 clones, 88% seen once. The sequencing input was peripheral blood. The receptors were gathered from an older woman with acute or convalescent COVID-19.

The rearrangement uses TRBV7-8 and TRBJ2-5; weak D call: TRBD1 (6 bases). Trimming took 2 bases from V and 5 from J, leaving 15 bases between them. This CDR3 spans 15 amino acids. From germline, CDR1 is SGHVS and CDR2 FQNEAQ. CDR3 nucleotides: TGTGCCAGCAGCTTATCCGGGACATGGGAGGAGACCCAGTACTTC. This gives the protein CASSLSGTWEETQYF. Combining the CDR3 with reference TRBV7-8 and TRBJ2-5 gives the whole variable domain GAGVSQSPRYKVAKRGQDVALRCDPISGHVSLFWYQQALGQGPEFLTYFQNEAQLDKSGLPSDRFFAERPEGSVSTLKIQRTQQEDSAVYLCASSLSGTWEETQYFGPGTRLLVL.

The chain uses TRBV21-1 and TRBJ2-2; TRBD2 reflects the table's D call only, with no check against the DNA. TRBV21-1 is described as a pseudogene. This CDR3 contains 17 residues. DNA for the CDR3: TGTGCCAGCAGCAAGGGAGGGGCCGGGATCCGGACCGGGGAGCTGTTTTTT. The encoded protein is CASSKGGAGIRTGELFF.

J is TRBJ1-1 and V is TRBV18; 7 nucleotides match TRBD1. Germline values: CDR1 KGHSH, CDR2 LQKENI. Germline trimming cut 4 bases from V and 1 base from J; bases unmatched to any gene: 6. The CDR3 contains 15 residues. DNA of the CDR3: TGTGCCAGCTCACAAACAGGGGACCAGAACACTGAAGCTTTCTTT. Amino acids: CASSQTGDQNTEAFF.

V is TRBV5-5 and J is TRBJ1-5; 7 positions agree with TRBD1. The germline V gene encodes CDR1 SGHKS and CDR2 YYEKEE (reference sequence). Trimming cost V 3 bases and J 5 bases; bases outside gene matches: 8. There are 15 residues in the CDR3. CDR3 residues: CASSSAGQTYQPQHF. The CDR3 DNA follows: TGTGCCAGCAGCTCGGCGGGACAGACTTATCAGCCCCAGCATTTT.

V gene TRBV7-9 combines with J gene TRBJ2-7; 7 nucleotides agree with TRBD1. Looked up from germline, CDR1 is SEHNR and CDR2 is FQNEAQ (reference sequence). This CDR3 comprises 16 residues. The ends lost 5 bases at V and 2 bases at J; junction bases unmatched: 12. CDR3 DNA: TGTGCCAGCAGCACGAGGGACAGCCTTGCCCCCTACGAGCAGTACTTC. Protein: CASSTRDSLAPYEQYF. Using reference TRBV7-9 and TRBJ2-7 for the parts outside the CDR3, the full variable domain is DTGVSQNPRHKITKRGQNVTFRCDPISEHNRLYWYRQTLGQGPEFLTYFQNEAQLEKSRLLSDRFSAERPKGSFSTLEIQRTEQGDSAMYLCASSTRDSLAPYEQYFGPGTRLTVT.